One sample yielded the 7 T cell receptor beta chains listed below, sequenced in a study of T cells after yellow fever vaccination. Each CDR3 protein gets one entry after TCRdb re-called the 5' RACE reads with MiXCR. The sample lists 300,000 or so distinct CDR3 sequences; around 7% were seen once. Here the sequenced sample was PBMCs, taken more than 35 days after the first yellow fever vaccination. The receptors come from a man aged 18 to 29 who received the YFV17D yellow fever vaccine.

V usage is TRBV20-1 and J usage is TRBJ2-5; maybe TRBD1 (7 bases). Germline V lookup: CDR1 DFQATT, CDR2 SNEGSKA (reference sequence). The CDR3 length is 12 residues. V was trimmed by 7 bases and J by 4 bases, leaving 13 bases between them. The CDR3 spells CSVNRGGETQYF. CDR3 in DNA: TGCAGTGTTAACAGGGGAGGAGAGACCCAGTACTTC.

The rearrangement uses TRBV7-9 and TRBJ2-5; D is perhaps TRBD1 (6 bases). The V end lost 5 bases, the J end lost 1 base, and 11 bases lay between the germline ends. CDR1 is SEHNR, CDR2 FQNEAQ, per germline (reference sequence). The CDR3 is 14 amino acids. CDR3 in DNA: TGTGCCAGCAGCCCCCGGGACACCCAAGAGACCCAGTACTTC. Translated: CASSPRDTQETQYF.

This clonotype occurred a few times. The V and J genes are TRBV7-3 and TRBJ2-2; TRBD2 is a possible D gene (6 bases). This CDR3 is built from 13 residues. V was clipped by 8 bases and J by 3 bases, with 10 bases between them. Looked up from germline, CDR1 is SGHTA and CDR2 is FQGTGA. DNA of the CDR3: TGTGCCAGCGGGGGACTGTACACCGGGGAGCTGTTTTTT. It is translated as CASGGLYTGELFF. The full variable domain, its missing parts supplied by reference TRBV7-3 and TRBJ2-2, is GAGVSQTPSNKVTEKGKYVELRCDPISGHTALYWYRQSLGQGPEFLIYFQGTGAADDSGLPNDRFFAVRPEGSVSTLKIQRTERGDSAVYLCASGGLYTGELFFGEGSRLTVL.

This clonotype was observed a handful of times. CDR3 protein: CASSHYRDRERTIYF. CDR3 DNA: TGCGCCAGCAGCCACTACCGGGACAGGGAGCGAACCATATATTTT. The chain uses TRBV4-1 and TRBJ1-3, with 9 bases that match TRBD1. Germline V gene data show CDR1 as MGHRA and CDR2 as YSYEKL. The CDR3 is made up of 15 amino acids. Trimming cost V 3 bases and J 10 bases; bases outside gene matches: 10.

The V call is TRBV27, the J call TRBJ2-3, with 8 positions matching TRBD1. This CDR3 comprises 16 residues. V trimming: 5 bases; J trimming: 2 bases; junction bases outside the gene matches: 9. Germline CDR1 and CDR2: MNHEY and SMNVEV (reference sequence). In DNA, the CDR3 is TGTGCCAGCAGTCGGTCCGGGACAGGAGACACAGATACGCAGTATTTT. Translated, it gives CASSRSGTGDTDTQYF.

In this sample, this clonotype turned up a few times. The rearrangement joins TRBV6-5 to TRBJ1-1, with no clear D. This CDR3 is built from 14 residues. V was cut by 2 bases and J by 4 bases, with 11 bases left in between. The V gene's germline CDR1 is MNHEY and CDR2 SVGAGI. CDR3 in DNA: TGTGCCAGCAGTTACATACAATCGGGCACTGAAGCTTTCTTT. Its translation: CASSYIQSGTEAFF.

This clonotype was seen only a few times. The CDR3 reads CASSLELPGTSHLGTGGYTF. CDR3 nucleotides: TGTGCCAGCAGCTTAGAGTTACCGGGAACTTCCCACCTCGGAACTGGGGGCTACACCTTC. The chain employs TRBV7-3 and TRBJ1-2; D is undetermined. CDR1 SGHTA and CDR2 FQGTGA come from the germline V gene. V lost 2 bases and J 8 bases, leaving 33 bases between the germline ends. The CDR3 runs 20 residues.